Listed here are 18 T cell receptor beta chains from one sample, sequenced in a study of cytomegalovirus exposure and HLA in healthy donors. PCR was performed using 60 Vbeta and 13 Jbeta primers. Profiling relied on immunoSEQ multiplex PCR, and the TCRdb table lists in-frame clones only, not all of them. Of approximately 100,000 clones in the sample, 60% to 80% were seen once. Sequenced: PBMCs. The receptors here all came from a man aged 60 to 75 in good health and CMV-seropositive.

The chain recombines TRBV5-1 with TRBJ1-1; D is perhaps TRBD1 (5 bases). Germline V gene data show CDR1 as SGHRS and CDR2 as YFSETQ. V was pared by 0 bases and J by 4 bases, with 13 bases between. There are 15 residues in the CDR3. The chain's CDR3 is CASSLGLGQGTEAFF. CDR3 sequence (DNA): TGCGCCAGCAGCTTGGGTCTGGGGCAGGGCACTGAAGCTTTCTTT.

This chain connects TRBV11-1 to TRBJ2-5; 9 bases line up with TRBD2. The J call is doubtful: the DNA matches TRBJ2-7 better. The CDR3 sequence is 16 residues long. The V gene's germline CDR1 is SGHAT and CDR2 FQDESV (reference sequence). CDR3 sequence: CASSLSSGTSNYEQYF. Written as DNA, the CDR3 is TGTGCCAGCAGCTTATCTTCCGGGACTAGCAACTACGAGCAGTACTTC.

V and J are TRBV6-1 and TRBJ2-3; D is ambiguous. V was clipped by 7 bases and J by 5 bases, with 7 bases between them. Germline CDR1 is MNHNS and CDR2 is SASEGT. CDR3 length equals 11 residues. The CDR3 sequence: CASTPLDTQYF. The DNA of the CDR3 is TGTGCCAGCACCCCCCTAGATACGCAGTATTTT.

The J gene is TRBJ1-4, the V gene TRBV6-1; D remains unclear. The germline V gene has CDR1 MNHNS and CDR2 SASEGT. Trimming took off 3 bases at V and 8 bases at J, with 16 bases between the two ends. The CDR3 totals 15 residues. The CDR3 DNA reads TGTGCCAGCAGTGACCAACCAGCCCTGGAGGAAAAACTGTTTTTT. Translation: CASSDQPALEEKLFF.

CDR3 loop: CASSPQGYEQYF. CDR3 nucleotide sequence: TGTGCCAGCAGCCCACAGGGTTACGAGCAGTACTTC. V and J are TRBV5-4 and TRBJ2-7, with D possibly matching TRBD1 (6 bases). V was shortened by 4 bases and J by 4 bases, with 9 bases between the two germline ends. Germline-derived CDR1 and CDR2 are SGHNT and YYREEE (reference sequence). The CDR3 runs to 12 residues.

J is TRBJ2-2 and V is TRBV10-2; 11 positions match TRBD2. The V gene's germline CDR1 is WSHSY and CDR2 SAAADI. The J segment lost 1 base and the V segment lost 3 bases, leaving 10 bases of the junction unmatched. The CDR3 contains 19 residues. CDR3 in amino acids: CASSDLQPSGGRNTGELFF. Written as DNA, the CDR3 is TGCGCCAGCAGTGATCTCCAGCCTAGCGGGGGGCGGAACACCGGGGAGCTGTTTTTT.

The genes are TRBV5-1 and TRBJ2-2; 9 bases fit TRBD1. The CDR3 totals 15 residues. V shed 4 bases and J 7 bases; nucleotides not matched to a gene: 8. Germline-derived CDR1 and CDR2 are SGHRS and YFSETQ. The CDR3 nucleotides read TGCGCCAGCAGCCCGATGACAGGGGGGGACGGGGAGCTGTTTTTT. As protein: CASSPMTGGDGELFF.

This rearrangement joins TRBV9 to TRBJ2-3; the D is unclear. Germline CDR1 and CDR2: SGDLS and YYNGEE. The CDR3 loop spans 12 amino acids. Deletions cut 4 bases from V and 12 bases from J, with 15 bases between. The CDR3 sequence: CASSSVLGPQYF. The CDR3 coding sequence is TGTGCCAGCAGCTCCGTCCTAGGTCCCCAGTATTTT.

This clone was picked up a small number of times. V is TRBV7-9 and J is TRBJ1-1, with a tentative D call TRBD1 (5 bases). Germline CDR1 and CDR2: SEHNR and FQNEAQ (reference sequence). The CDR3 contains 14 residues. The germline V and J ends were trimmed by 6 bases and 0 bases, with 11 bases remaining between them. CDR3 nucleotides: TGTGCCAGCAGGGTGGGGACTATGAACACTGAAGCTTTCTTT. Translation gives CASRVGTMNTEAFF.

The chain couples TRBV29-1 to TRBJ2-1, with D tentatively TRBD2 (6 bases). Trimming removed 7 bases at V and 2 bases at J, with 12 bases between. The CDR3 runs to 13 residues. CDR1 is SQVTM and CDR2 is ANQGSEA in the germline V gene. The CDR3 is CSAWRGAYNEQFF. The CDR3 DNA is TGCAGCGCCTGGCGGGGAGCCTACAATGAGCAGTTCTTC.

The chain couples TRBV4-2 to TRBJ1-6; TRBD1 aligns across 7 bases. Trimming cost V 3 bases and J 5 bases; bases outside gene matches: 13. This CDR3 is 18 amino acids long. Germline V gene sequence: CDR1 LGHNA, CDR2 YNFKEQ. For the CDR3, the DNA is TGTGCCAGCAGCCACTTCCAGGGCAGGGACAGCCATAATTCACCCCTCCACTTT. Its protein product is CASSHFQGRDSHNSPLHF.

The chain couples TRBV2 to TRBJ2-5; 10 nucleotides match TRBD2. Germline lookup yields CDR1 SNHLY and CDR2 FYNNEI. The CDR3 is 14 residues long. V lost 6 bases to trimming and J lost 5 bases; unmatched junction nucleotides: 6. CDR3 DNA: TGTGCCAGCAGAGAGCGGGGGGGCGGGGAGACCCAGTACTTC. Translating gives CASRERGGGETQYF.

The DNA for the CDR3 is TGTGCCAGCACCCGGAGCGGGCAGACTAAGAACACCGGGGAGCTGTTTTTT. Amino acids: CASTRSGQTKNTGELFF. V gene TRBV9 combines with J gene TRBJ2-2, with D perhaps TRBD2 (6 bases). Germline loops: CDR1 SGDLS, CDR2 YYNGEE. This CDR3 has 17 amino acids. Trimming cost V 6 bases and J 1 base, with 19 bases left between them.

This clone appeared once. The J gene is TRBJ2-7, the V gene TRBV19; tentative D call: TRBD1 (5 bases). Looked up from germline, CDR1 is LNHDA and CDR2 is SQIVND (reference sequence). The CDR3 sequence is 15 residues long. Trimming removed 3 bases at V and 0 bases at J, with 12 bases between. CDR3 in DNA: TGTGCCAGTAGTATGCGGCAGGGCCTCTCCTACGAGCAGTACTTC. Translated, it gives CASSMRQGLSYEQYF. Combining the CDR3 with reference TRBV19 and TRBJ2-7 gives the whole variable domain DGGITQSPKYLFRKEGQNVTLSCEQNLNHDAMYWYRQDPGQGLRLIYYSQIVNDFQKGDIAEGYSVSREKKESFPLTVTSAQKNPTAFYLCASSMRQGLSYEQYFGPGTRLTVT.

This chain links TRBV5-1 with TRBJ2-7, with 9 positions matching TRBD1. The CDR3 is 15 residues long. Germline CDR1 and CDR2: SGHRS and YFSETQ. With V trimmed by 1 base and J by 4 bases, 6 bases remained unmatched. The CDR3 bases are TGCGCCAGCAGCTTGTCGACAGGGGGTCTATACGAGCAGTACTTC. Residues: CASSLSTGGLYEQYF.

The rearrangement links TRBV12-5 to TRBJ1-2; D not resolved. The CDR3 consists of 16 residues. Looked up from germline, CDR1 is LGHNT and CDR2 is FRNRAP. V dropped 1 base and J dropped 2 bases, with 14 bases sitting between them. CDR3 loop: CASGLDPWRANYGYTF. Written as DNA, the CDR3 is TGTGCTAGTGGTTTGGACCCCTGGAGGGCGAACTATGGCTACACCTTC.

This chain links TRBV9 with TRBJ1-2, with TRBD1 matching over 8 bases. CDR3 length: 15 amino acids. Looked up from germline, CDR1 is SGDLS and CDR2 is YYNGEE. With 0 bases clipped from V and 7 bases from J, the junction kept 8 bases outside the gene matches. This CDR3 is CASSVEAGGASGYTF. In DNA form, the CDR3 reads TGTGCCAGCAGCGTAGAGGCAGGGGGCGCCAGTGGCTACACCTTC. The full variable domain, rest sourced from reference TRBV9 and TRBJ1-2, is DSGVTQTPKHLITATGQRVTLRCSPRSGDLSVYWYQQSLDQGLQFLIQYYNGEERAKGNILERFSAQQFPDLHSELNLSSLELGDSALYFCASSVEAGGASGYTFGSGTRLTVV.

This CDR3 is CASSLAASREAFF. Written as DNA, the CDR3 is TGTGCCAGCAGCTTAGCAGCCTCACGTGAAGCTTTCTTT. The chain employs TRBV7-9 and TRBJ1-1; D is undetermined. V was clipped by 0 bases and J by 7 bases, with 9 bases between them. The V gene's germline CDR1 is SEHNR and CDR2 FQNEAQ (reference sequence). The CDR3 covers 13 residues.